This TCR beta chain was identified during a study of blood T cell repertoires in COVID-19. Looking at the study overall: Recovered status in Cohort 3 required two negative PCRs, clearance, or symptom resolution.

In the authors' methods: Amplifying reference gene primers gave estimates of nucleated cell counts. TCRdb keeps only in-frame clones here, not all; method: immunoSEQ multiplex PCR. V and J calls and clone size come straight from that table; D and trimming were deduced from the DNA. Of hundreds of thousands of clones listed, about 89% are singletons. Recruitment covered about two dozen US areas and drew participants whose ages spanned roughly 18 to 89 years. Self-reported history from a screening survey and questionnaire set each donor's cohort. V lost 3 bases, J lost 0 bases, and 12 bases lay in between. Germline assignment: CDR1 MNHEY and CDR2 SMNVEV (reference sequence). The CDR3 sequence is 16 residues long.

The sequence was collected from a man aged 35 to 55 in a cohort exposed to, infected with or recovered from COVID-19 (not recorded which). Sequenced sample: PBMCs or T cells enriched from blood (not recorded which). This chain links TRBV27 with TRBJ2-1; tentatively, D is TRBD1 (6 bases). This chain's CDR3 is CASSFNGQYSYNEQFF. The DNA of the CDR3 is TGTGCCAGCAGTTTTAACGGACAGTACTCCTACAATGAGCAGTTCTTC.